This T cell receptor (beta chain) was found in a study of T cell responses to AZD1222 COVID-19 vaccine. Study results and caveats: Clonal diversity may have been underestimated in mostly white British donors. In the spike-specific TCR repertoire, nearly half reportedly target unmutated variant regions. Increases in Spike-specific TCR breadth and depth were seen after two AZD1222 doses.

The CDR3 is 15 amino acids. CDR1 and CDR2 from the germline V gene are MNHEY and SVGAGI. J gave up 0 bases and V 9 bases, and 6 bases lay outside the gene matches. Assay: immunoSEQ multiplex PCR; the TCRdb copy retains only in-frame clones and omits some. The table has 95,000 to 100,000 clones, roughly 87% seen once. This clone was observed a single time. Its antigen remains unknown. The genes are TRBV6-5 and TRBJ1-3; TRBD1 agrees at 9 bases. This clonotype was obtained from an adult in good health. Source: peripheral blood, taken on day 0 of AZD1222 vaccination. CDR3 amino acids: CASTGTGSSGNTIYF. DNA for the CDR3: TGTGCCAGTACCGGGACAGGGAGCTCTGGAAACACCATATATTTT.